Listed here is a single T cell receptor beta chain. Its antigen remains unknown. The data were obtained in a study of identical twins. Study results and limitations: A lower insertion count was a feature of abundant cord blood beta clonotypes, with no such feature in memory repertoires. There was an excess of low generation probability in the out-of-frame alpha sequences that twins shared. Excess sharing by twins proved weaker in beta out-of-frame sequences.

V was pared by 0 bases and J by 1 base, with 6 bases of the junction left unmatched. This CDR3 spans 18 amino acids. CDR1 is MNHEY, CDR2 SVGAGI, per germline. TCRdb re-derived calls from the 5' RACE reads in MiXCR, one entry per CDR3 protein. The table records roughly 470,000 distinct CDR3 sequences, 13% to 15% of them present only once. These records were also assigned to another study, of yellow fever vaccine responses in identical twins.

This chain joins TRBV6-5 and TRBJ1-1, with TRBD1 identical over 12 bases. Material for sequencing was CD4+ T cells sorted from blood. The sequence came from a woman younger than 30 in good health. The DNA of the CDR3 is TGTGCCAGCAGTTACTCTTCGGGACAGGGGGCAGGGAACACTGAAGCTTTCTTT. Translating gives CASSYSSGQGAGNTEAFF.